These T cell receptor beta chains were read from a single sample in a study of a mutant IDH1 vaccine in newly diagnosed glioma. The antigens of these receptors remain unknown. The assay was immunoSEQ multiplex PCR, and TCRdb's table has in-frame clones only and misses some. Among around 30,000 clones listed, 85% to 90% were seen once. Specimen: PBMCs, collected from a glioma patient whose treatment included an IDH1 peptide vaccine. The origin of the receptors is a woman in her twenties or thirties with glioma. CDR3s include the opening cysteine and the closing phenylalanine or tryptophan. The D gene is left open where the match is weak. Clone size, where shown, is once, few, many, or a class for clones that have expanded.

d_gene: .; v_gene: TRBV10-1; abundance: few; j_gene: TRBJ2-2; CDR3aa: CASSEGCGELFF; CDR3nt: TGCGCCAGCAGTGAGGGGTGCGGGGAGCTGTTTTTT
d_gene: .; v_gene: TRBV7-2; abundance: .; j_gene: TRBJ1-2; CDR3aa: CASGRERDGYTF; CDR3nt: TGTGCCAGCGGGCGGGAGCGAGATGGCTACACCTTC
d_gene: .; v_gene: TRBV7-9; abundance: .; j_gene: TRBJ1-1; CDR3aa: CASSEREQPRAFF; CDR3nt: TGTGCCAGCAGCGAAAGAGAACAGCCTCGAGCTTTCTTT
d_gene: TRBD2; v_gene: TRBV2; abundance: .; j_gene: TRBJ2-5; CDR3aa: CASRERRLAGGPLQATQYF; CDR3nt: TGTGCCAGCAGAGAAAGGAGACTAGCGGGGGGCCCTCTCCAAGCGACCCAGTACTTC
d_gene: TRBD1; v_gene: TRBV6-5; abundance: .; j_gene: TRBJ1-5; CDR3aa: CAQQGSNQPQHF; CDR3nt: TGTGCCCAACAGGGGAGCAATCAGCCCCAGCATTTT
d_gene: .; v_gene: TRBV4-1; abundance: .; j_gene: TRBJ2-5; CDR3aa: CASSRGGTGSPREETQYF; CDR3nt: TGCGCCAGCAGCCGCGGGGGGACAGGGAGCCCGCGGGAGGAGACCCAGTACTTC
d_gene: .; v_gene: TRBV18; abundance: .; j_gene: TRBJ2-7; CDR3aa: CASSRTDSGEQYF; CDR3nt: TGTGCCAGCTCAAGGACAGACTCGGGGGAGCAGTACTTC
d_gene: TRBD2; v_gene: TRBV2; abundance: .; j_gene: TRBJ2-1; CDR3aa: CASRLTSSGGNEQFF; CDR3nt: TGTGCCAGCAGACTGACTAGCTCGGGGGGTAATGAGCAGTTCTTC
d_gene: TRBD1; v_gene: TRBV2; abundance: .; j_gene: TRBJ2-1; CDR3aa: CASSPGTGFYNEQFF; CDR3nt: TGTGCCAGCAGTCCCGGGACAGGGTTCTACAATGAGCAGTTCTTC
d_gene: .; v_gene: TRBV5-8; abundance: .; j_gene: TRBJ2-2; CDR3aa: CASSLETTASNTGELFF; CDR3nt: TGTGCCAGCAGCTTGGAGACCACGGCCTCGAACACCGGGGAGCTGTTTTTT
d_gene: .; v_gene: TRBV30; abundance: .; j_gene: TRBJ1-6; CDR3aa: CAWSLGASYNSPLHF; CDR3nt: TGTGCCTGGAGTCTGGGGGCGTCCTATAATTCACCCCTCCACTTT
d_gene: TRBD1; v_gene: TRBV10-3; abundance: .; j_gene: TRBJ1-5; CDR3aa: CAISQGAPGNQPQHF; CDR3nt: TGTGCCATCAGCCAGGGGGCGCCCGGCAATCAGCCCCAGCATTTT
d_gene: .; v_gene: TRBV4-1; abundance: .; j_gene: TRBJ2-3; CDR3aa: CASSQGGGTDTQYF; CDR3nt: TGCGCCAGCAGCCAAGGGGGGGGCACAGATACGCAGTATTTT